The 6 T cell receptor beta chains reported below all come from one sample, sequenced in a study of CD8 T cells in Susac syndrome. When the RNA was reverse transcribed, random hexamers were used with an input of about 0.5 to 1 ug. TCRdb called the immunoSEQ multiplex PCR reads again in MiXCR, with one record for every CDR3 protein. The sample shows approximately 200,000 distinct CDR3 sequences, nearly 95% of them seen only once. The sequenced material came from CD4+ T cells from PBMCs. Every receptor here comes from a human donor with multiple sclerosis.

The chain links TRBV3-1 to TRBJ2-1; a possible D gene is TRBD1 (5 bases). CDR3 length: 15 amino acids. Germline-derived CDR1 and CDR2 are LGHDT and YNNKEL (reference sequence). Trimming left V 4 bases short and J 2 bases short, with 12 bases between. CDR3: CASSLGGAPYNEQFF. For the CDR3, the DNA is TGTGCCAGCAGCCTGGGTGGGGCCCCCTACAATGAGCAGTTCTTC.

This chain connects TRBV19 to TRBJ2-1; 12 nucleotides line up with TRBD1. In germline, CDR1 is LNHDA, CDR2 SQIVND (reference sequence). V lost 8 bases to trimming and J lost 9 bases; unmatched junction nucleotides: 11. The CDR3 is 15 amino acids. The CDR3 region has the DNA TGTGCCAGTGCGAGTTGGGACAGGGGGCGAGGTGAGCAGTTCTTC. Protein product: CASASWDRGRGEQFF.

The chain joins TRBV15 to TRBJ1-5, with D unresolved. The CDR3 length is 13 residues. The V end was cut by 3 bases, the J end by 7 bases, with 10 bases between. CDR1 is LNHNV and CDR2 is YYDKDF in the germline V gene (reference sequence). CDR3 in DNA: TGTGCCACCAGCAGCGAGCGAGACCAGCCCCAGCATTTT. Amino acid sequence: CATSSERDQPQHF. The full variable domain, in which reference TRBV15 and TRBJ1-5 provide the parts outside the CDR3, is DAMVIQNPRYQVTQFGKPVTLSCSQTLNHNVMYWYQQKSSQAPKLLFHYYDKDFNNEADTPDNFQSRRPNTSFCFLDIRSPGLGDTAMYLCATSSERDQPQHFGDGTRLSIL.

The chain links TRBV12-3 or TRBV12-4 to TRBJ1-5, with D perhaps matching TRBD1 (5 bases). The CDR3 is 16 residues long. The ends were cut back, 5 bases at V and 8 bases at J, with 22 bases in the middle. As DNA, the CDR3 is TGTGCCAGCAGTCCCCGTGGGGGTGGTGGAGTTGAGCCCCAGCATTTT. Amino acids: CASSPRGGGGVEPQHF.

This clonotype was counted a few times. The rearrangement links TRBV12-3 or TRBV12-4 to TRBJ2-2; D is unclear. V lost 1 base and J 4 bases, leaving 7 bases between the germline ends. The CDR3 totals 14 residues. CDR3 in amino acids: CASSLGGATGELFF. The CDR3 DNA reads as TGTGCCAGCAGTTTAGGAGGAGCCACCGGGGAGCTGTTTTTT.

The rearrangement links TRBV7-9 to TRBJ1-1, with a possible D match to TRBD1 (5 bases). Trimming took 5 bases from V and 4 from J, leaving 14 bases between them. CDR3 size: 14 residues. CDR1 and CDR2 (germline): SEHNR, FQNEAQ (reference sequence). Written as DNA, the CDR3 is TGTGCCAGCAGCCTCCCACCGGGGGGCACTGAAGCTTTCTTT. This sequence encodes CASSLPPGGTEAFF.